This entry is about one T cell receptor beta chain. Its antigen remains unidentified. Clones were read by immunoSEQ multiplex PCR, and TCRdb kept only the in-frame ones, dropping some. The table shows over 75,000 clones, with around four fifths occurring only once. The CDR3 spans 14 residues. Between the trimmed V and J ends, which lost 11 bases and 2 bases, there was a span of 17 bases. CDR1 and CDR2 from the germline V gene are ENHRY and SYGVKD. The memory T cells were sequenced right after ex vivo isolation, without culture. This sample was included in a study of CD4 T cell repertoires in COVID-19. Findings and caveats of the study: SARS-CoV and/or HKU1 spike cultures shared between roughly 6 and 28% of SARS-CoV-2 clonotypes. Two or all three memory subsets shared several highly expanded SARS-CoV-2-reactive clonotypes.

The chain is built from TRBV10-3 and TRBJ2-3, with D maybe TRBD2 (6 bases). The specimen comprised CD4+ T cells from peripheral blood, sampled after recovery from COVID-19. The TCR originated in a human donor who had COVID-19. The CDR3 is CASRSGGDTDTQYF. CDR3 nucleotide sequence: TGTGCCTCCAGATCGGGCGGGGACACAGATACGCAGTATTTT.